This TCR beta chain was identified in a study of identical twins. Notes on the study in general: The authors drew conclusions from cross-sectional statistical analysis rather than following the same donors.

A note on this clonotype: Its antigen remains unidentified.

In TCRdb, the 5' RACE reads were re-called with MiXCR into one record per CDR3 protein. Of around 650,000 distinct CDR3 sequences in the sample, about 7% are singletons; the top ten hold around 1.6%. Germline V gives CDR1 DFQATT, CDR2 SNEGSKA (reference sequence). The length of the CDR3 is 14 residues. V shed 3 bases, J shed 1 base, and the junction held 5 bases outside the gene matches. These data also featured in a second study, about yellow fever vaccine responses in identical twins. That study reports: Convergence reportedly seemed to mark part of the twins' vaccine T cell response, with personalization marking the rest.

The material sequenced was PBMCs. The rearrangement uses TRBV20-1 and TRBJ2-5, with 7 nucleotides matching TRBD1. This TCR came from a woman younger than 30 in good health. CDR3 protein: CSASRRQGQETQYF. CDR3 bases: TGCAGTGCTAGCCGTCGACAGGGCCAAGAGACCCAGTACTTC.